The 9 T cell receptor beta chains below all came from one sample that was sequenced in a study of T cell responses to AZD1222 COVID-19 vaccine (dated by TCRdb to about 2021). The intended sense of this specimen's time point label: baseline before first vaccination. The library was made by the immunoSEQ multiplex PCR assay. TCRdb's version of the immuneACCESS table is confined to in-frame rearrangements and falls short of the full clone set. An unresolved V gene accounts for under half of the shortfall where checked; the remainder is of unknown origin. Here the sample has fewer than 200,000 clones; 70% to 90% occur a single time. Roughly 1.7% of the sample is in the top ten clones. Sequencing used peripheral blood, obtained on day 0 of AZD1222 vaccination. All receptors come from an adult in good health.

This clone appeared once. This rearrangement joins TRBV7-9 to TRBJ1-4; 10 bases agree with TRBD1. V gave up 3 bases and J gave up 3 bases; unmatched junction bases: 10. This CDR3 contains 18 residues. CDR1 is SEHNR and CDR2 is FQNEAQ in the germline V gene (reference sequence). CDR3 protein: CASSFFATGGKANEKLFF. CDR3 nucleotide sequence: TGTGCCAGCAGCTTTTTCGCGACAGGGGGCAAAGCTAATGAAAAACTGTTTTTT.

V and J are TRBV5-5 and TRBJ1-1; D unclear. The CDR3 consists of 16 residues. Germline CDR1 reads SGHKS; CDR2 reads YYEKEE (reference sequence). V lost 1 base, J lost 0 bases, and 13 bases lay in between. CDR3 in DNA: TGTGCCAGCAGCTTGAGGTTAGCGGGATTGAACACTGAAGCTTTCTTT. It translates to CASSLRLAGLNTEAFF.

The CDR3 spells CASSSAGTGGFKQYF. CDR3 DNA: TGTGCCAGCAGTTCAGCCGGGACAGGGGGTTTCAAGCAGTACTTC. The chain is built from TRBV27 and TRBJ2-7; TRBD1 aligns across 11 bases. The V gene end was trimmed by 4 bases and the J gene end by 8 bases; junction bases not matched to a gene: 10. This CDR3 contains 15 residues. The germline gives CDR1 MNHEY, CDR2 SMNVEV (reference sequence).

The CDR3 sequence: CASSEVGGRTDTQYF. The CDR3 bases are TGTGCCAGCAGCGAAGTAGGGGGCAGGACAGATACGCAGTATTTT. The chain carries TRBV7-2 and TRBJ2-3; 7 bases fit TRBD1. The CDR3 extends over 15 amino acids. Looked up from germline, CDR1 is SGHTA and CDR2 is FQGNSA. V lost 5 bases to trimming and J lost 3 bases; unmatched junction nucleotides: 8.

The chain uses TRBV3-1 (or the pseudogene TRBV3-2) and TRBJ1-3; TRBD1 matches at 7 bases. The CDR3 has 15 residues. Germline V gene lookup returns CDR1 LGHDT and CDR2 YNNKEL (reference sequence). With 4 bases clipped from V and 0 bases from J, the junction kept 3 bases outside the gene matches. CDR3 nucleotide sequence: TGTGCCAGCAGCCCAGGGACAGCCTCTGGAAACACCATATATTTT. This translates into CASSPGTASGNTIYF.

This chain joins TRBV5-3 and TRBJ2-1, with no clear D. TRBV5-3 is labeled an ORF, and its function is uncertain. V gave up 2 bases and J gave up 10 bases, with 7 bases separating them. CDR3 length equals 11 residues. The CDR3 spells CARSLVGEQFF. The CDR3, as DNA: TGTGCCAGAAGCTTAGTCGGCGAGCAGTTCTTC.

This chain joins TRBV29-1 and TRBJ1-5; possible D gene TRBD1, 5 bases. There are 13 residues in the CDR3. The V and J ends lost 6 bases and 4 bases respectively, with 13 bases between them. The V gene's germline CDR1 is SQVTM and CDR2 ANQGSEA. The CDR3 coding sequence is TGCAGCGTCTCGACAGAGGTGAATCAGCCCCAGCATTTT. Translated, it gives CSVSTEVNQPQHF.

DNA of the CDR3: TGTGCCAGCACCCCGAGAGCCAGCTCTGGAAACACCATATATTTT. It yields the protein CASTPRASSGNTIYF. J is TRBJ1-3 and V is TRBV5-4; D unresolved. This CDR3 has 15 amino acids. The germline gives CDR1 SGHNT, CDR2 YYREEE (reference sequence). Trimming removed 6 bases at V and 0 bases at J, with 13 bases between.

The rearrangement links TRBV7-8 to TRBJ2-4, with 7 bases lining up with TRBD2. The CDR3 has 18 amino acids. CDR1 and CDR2 from the germline V gene are SGHVS and FQNEAQ. The ends lost 3 bases at V and 0 bases at J; junction bases unmatched: 11. Here the CDR3 DNA reads TGTGCCAGCAGCTTTAGGGAGGCTAGCGGATTAGCCAAAAACATTCAGTACTTC. Protein product: CASSFREASGLAKNIQYF.